These T cell receptor beta chains were read from a single sample in a study of T cell repertoires in cytomegalovirus infection. MiXCR was run by TCRdb on the reads, yielding one entry per CDR3 protein. Of approximately 500,000 distinct CDR3 sequences in the sample, about 25% were seen once. Sequencing was carried out using PBMCs. These receptors originate from a human donor in good health (CMV status not recorded). Some clones in this sample may be carry-over from other donors' samples. CDR3s include the opening cysteine and the closing phenylalanine or tryptophan. A D gene is named only where the DNA matches it firmly. Rows may omit the clone size; those that give it use once, few, many or a size class.

clone_size j_call cdr3_length v_call d_call cdr3_nt cdr3_aa
. TRBJ2-7 16 TRBV5-6 . TGTGCCAGCAGCTTGGCTACCGGGGCCAAGATCTACGAGCAGTACTTC CASSLATGAKIYEQYF
few TRBJ2-7 13 TRBV20-1 . TGCAGTGCTAGATCCCGGGACTCCTACGAGCAGTACTTC CSARSRDSYEQYF
few TRBJ2-2 15 TRBV7-6 . TGTGCCAGCAGCTTCTCGGGACGGACGGCCGGGGAGCTGTTTTTT CASSFSGRTAGELFF
few TRBJ2-2 13 TRBV7-2 . TGTGCCAGCAATCCCATCCCCCCCGGGGAGCTGTTTTTT CASNPIPPGELFF
. TRBJ2-3 17 TRBV7-2 TRBD1 TGTGCCAGCAGCTTGGCAGGGGGCAATGGGGCGACAGATACGCAGTATTTT CASSLAGGNGATDTQYF
. TRBJ2-4 14 TRBV6-2/TRBV6-3 . TGTGCCAGCAGTTACTCCGCCGTGAGGTTGAGTCAGTACTTC CASSYSAVRLSQYF
many TRBJ2-1 16 TRBV7-2 TRBD2 TGTGCCAGCAGCTTATCTCAGCGGGAGTACGGCAATGAGCAGTTCTTC CASSLSQREYGNEQFF
few TRBJ2-1 14 TRBV6-2/TRBV6-3 . TGTGCCAGCAGTTCCCTCCCCCAGCACAATGAGCAGTTCTTC CASSSLPQHNEQFF
few TRBJ2-7 13 TRBV7-9 . TGTGCCAGCAGCTTAGCGGCCGGCTACGAGCAGTACTTC CASSLAAGYEQYF
few TRBJ1-5 14 TRBV12-3/TRBV12-4 TRBD1 TGTGCCAGCAGTTTATACAGGGGGGACCAGCCCCAGCATTTT CASSLYRGDQPQHF
. TRBJ2-7 16 TRBV28 . TGTGCCAGCAGTTTTAGGGGCAGGTCACCAAACTACGAGCAGTACTTC CASSFRGRSPNYEQYF
. TRBJ2-2 13 TRBV29-1 TRBD1 TGCAGCGTGCAGGGGGCGCGGACCGGGGAGCTGTTTTTT CSVQGARTGELFF
. TRBJ1-3 15 TRBV7-4 . TGTGCCAGCAGCTTAGCTCGGATCTCTGGAAACACCATATATTTT CASSLARISGNTIYF
. TRBJ2-4 16 TRBV29-1 TRBD2 TGCAGCGTTACTAGCGGGAGTACCTTATTCAAAAACATTCAGTACTTC CSVTSGSTLFKNIQYF
many TRBJ2-5 13 TRBV7-2 . TGTGCCAGCAGCTTGGGTATCGGAGAGACCCAGTACTTC CASSLGIGETQYF
. TRBJ2-5 16 TRBV6-8 . TGTGCCAGCAGTTACTCGAAAAGCGGAACCCAAGAGACCCAGTACTTC CASSYSKSGTQETQYF
once TRBJ1-4 15 TRBV20-1 TRBD1 TGCAGTGCTAGGGACAGGGGCCTTTCTAATGAAAAACTGTTTTTT CSARDRGLSNEKLFF
few TRBJ1-3 16 TRBV7-9 . TGTGCCAGCAGCTTAGCGGGCCAGGGTGCCGGAAACACCATATATTTT CASSLAGQGAGNTIYF
. TRBJ2-6 18 TRBV6-6 . TGTGCCAGCAGTTACCCGACTGTCTTAAGCTCTGGGGCCAACGTCCTGACTTTC CASSYPTVLSSGANVLTF
few TRBJ1-2 15 TRBV6-2/TRBV6-3 . TGTGCCAGCAGTTGGGGAAACGGCGGAACGGATGGCTACACCTTC CASSWGNGGTDGYTF
few TRBJ2-7 14 TRBV28 . TGTGCCAGCACCCTACCCGGACAGACCTACGAGCAGTACTTC CASTLPGQTYEQYF
many TRBJ2-1 13 TRBV6-5 . TGTGCCAGCAGTTACACCGGCAACAATGAGCAGTTCTTC CASSYTGNNEQFF
. TRBJ1-2 12 TRBV9 . TGTGCCAGCAATGACAGGATGGATGGCTACACCTTC CASNDRMDGYTF
. TRBJ1-1 15 TRBV28 TRBD1 TGTGCCAGCAGTCCATCGGGACAGGGATACACTGAAGCTTTCTTT CASSPSGQGYTEAFF
. TRBJ2-7 15 TRBV7-9 TRBD2 TGTGCCAGCAGCTTAAGGCGGGAGGGCCTGAGGGAGCAGTACTTC CASSLRREGLREQYF
few TRBJ1-2 16 TRBV7-9 TRBD1 TGTGCCAGCAGCTTATCAGGCGACAGGGGAGACTATGGCTACACCTTC CASSLSGDRGDYGYTF
few TRBJ1-2 13 TRBV6-1 . TGTGCCAGCAAGGAGGACACATACTATGGCTACACCTTC CASKEDTYYGYTF
few TRBJ2-5 15 TRBV5-4 . TGTGCCAGCAGCTTGGTGCCGGGAGATACGGAGACCCAGTACTTC CASSLVPGDTETQYF
few TRBJ2-1 14 TRBV11-2 . TGTGCCAGCAGCTTGGCCGGGACCGCTCAGGAGCAGTTCTTC CASSLAGTAQEQFF
. TRBJ1-5 13 TRBV20-1 . TGCAGTGCTAGCCAGACAGACTATCAGCCCCAGCATTTT CSASQTDYQPQHF
many TRBJ2-2 14 TRBV7-2 . TGTGCCAGCAGCTTCTGGGGGAACACCGGGGAGCTGTTTTTT CASSFWGNTGELFF
. TRBJ2-3 16 TRBV12-3/TRBV12-4 TRBD2 TGTGCCAGCAGTTTGGGACTAGCGGGAAGGACAGGTACGCAGTATTTT CASSLGLAGRTGTQYF
. TRBJ1-3 13 TRBV6-2/TRBV6-3 . TGTGCCAGCAAGAGGATCTCTGGAAACACCATATATTTT CASKRISGNTIYF
. TRBJ2-3 13 TRBV19 TRBD2 TGTGCCGCTGGCGCTAGCGGGACAGATACGCAGTATTTT CAAGASGTDTQYF
few TRBJ2-3 15 TRBV20-1 . TGCAGTGCTAGAGATCGAGGGGGAGCGGCCCGGCTGCAGTATTTT CSARDRGGAARLQYF